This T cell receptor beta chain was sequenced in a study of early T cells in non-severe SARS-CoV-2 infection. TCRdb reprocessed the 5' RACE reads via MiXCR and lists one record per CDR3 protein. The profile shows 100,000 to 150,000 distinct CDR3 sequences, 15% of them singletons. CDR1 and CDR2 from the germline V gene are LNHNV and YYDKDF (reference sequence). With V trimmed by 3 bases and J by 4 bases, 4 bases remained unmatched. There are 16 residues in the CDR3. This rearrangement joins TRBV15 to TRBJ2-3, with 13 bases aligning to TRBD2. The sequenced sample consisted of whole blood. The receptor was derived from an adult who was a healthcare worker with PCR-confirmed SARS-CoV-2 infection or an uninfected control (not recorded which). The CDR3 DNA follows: TGTGCCACCAGCAGCGGGACTAGCGGGGCTCCAGATACGCAGTATTTT. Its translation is CATSSGTSGAPDTQYF.